This is a list of T cell receptor beta chains from one sample in a study of a mutant IDH1 vaccine in newly diagnosed glioma. Their recognized antigens are unknown. This table comes from immunoSEQ multiplex PCR, and its TCRdb copy is limited to in-frame clones, with some not included. The sample carries 30,000 to 35,000 clones, 55% to 60% recorded once. The input for sequencing was PBMCs, taken from a glioma patient whose treatment included an IDH1 peptide vaccine. The receptors derive from a woman between 18 and 30 years old with glioma. Both conserved end residues are part of each CDR3. D genes are given only for firm matches. Part of the rows lack a size; the others show once, few, many or a class for expanded clones.

D gene,clone size,V gene,J gene,CDR3 protein,CDR3 DNA
NA,NA,TRBV21-1,TRBJ2-1,CASSKGRGPLEQFF,TGTGCCAGCAGCAAAGGCCGCGGTCCCCTTGAGCAGTTCTTC
TRBD1,NA,TRBV18,TRBJ1-2,CASSLSRDRTGYTF,TGTGCCAGCTCCCTATCTCGGGACAGAACTGGCTACACCTTC
TRBD2,NA,TRBV14,TRBJ2-3,CASSRYRLAGASTDTQYF,TGTGCCAGCAGCCGCTACAGACTAGCGGGGGCCAGCACAGATACGCAGTATTTT
NA,NA,TRBV6-5,TRBJ2-7,CASNTIGNEQYF,TGTGCCAGCAATACGATCGGGAACGAGCAGTACTTC
TRBD1,few,TRBV6-4,TRBJ2-7,CASSTDRVYEQYF,TGTGCCAGCAGTACCGACAGGGTCTACGAGCAGTACTTC
TRBD1,NA,TRBV6-5,TRBJ1-2,CASRTGRAYGYTF,TGTGCCAGCAGGACAGGGAGGGCCTATGGCTACACCTTC
TRBD1,NA,TRBV6-5,TRBJ2-1,CASSAPGQGFTEQFF,TGTGCCAGCAGTGCCCCGGGACAGGGATTTACTGAGCAGTTCTTC
NA,NA,TRBV4-1,TRBJ2-7,CASSQEVVDYEQYF,TGCGCCAGCAGCCAAGAGGTAGTGGACTACGAGCAGTACTTC
NA,once,TRBV19,TRBJ2-5,CASSIGLETQYF,TGTGCCAGTAGTATAGGGTTAGAGACCCAGTACTTC
NA,NA,TRBV30,TRBJ1-4,CAWSWVATNEKLFF,TGTGCCTGGAGTTGGGTAGCAACTAATGAAAAACTGTTTTTT
TRBD2,NA,TRBV19,TRBJ2-3,CASSTQTSGRTDTQYF,TGTGCCAGTAGTACCCAGACTAGCGGGAGAACAGATACGCAGTATTTT
NA,few,TRBV6-1,TRBJ1-2,CASSEFGGLYGYTF,TGTGCCAGCAGTGAATTTGGGGGGCTCTATGGCTACACCTTC
NA,few,TRBV2,TRBJ1-6,CASSPPLAGVSSPLHF,TGTGCCAGCAGTCCCCCTTTGGCAGGGGTGAGTTCACCCCTCCACTTT
NA,NA,TRBV5-1,TRBJ1-4,CASSLNPRETEKLFF,TGCGCCAGCAGCCTAAATCCGAGGGAGACTGAAAAACTGTTTTTT
NA,NA,TRBV5-6,TRBJ1-5,CASSFRTANNQPQHF,TGTGCCAGCAGCTTCAGGACGGCTAACAATCAGCCCCAGCATTTT
NA,NA,TRBV5-4,TRBJ1-2,CASSGGYGYTF,TGTGCCAGCAGCGGTGGCTATGGCTACACCTTC
NA,NA,TRBV7-6,TRBJ1-5,CASSLAPGGNQPQHF,TGTGCCAGCAGCTTAGCTCCCGGGGGCAATCAGCCCCAGCATTTT
NA,NA,TRBV18,TRBJ2-2,CASSSGNTGELFF,TGTGCCAGCTCTTCCGGGAACACCGGGGAGCTGTTTTTT
NA,few,TRBV7-6,TRBJ2-2,CASSLGFDGELFF,TGTGCCAGCAGCTTAGGCTTCGACGGGGAGCTGTTTTTT
NA,NA,TRBV15,TRBJ2-7,CATSRVSGTLYEQYF,TGTGCCACCAGCAGAGTGTCCGGGACACTCTACGAGCAGTACTTC
NA,NA,TRBV10-3,TRBJ2-3,CAIIWGRTDTQYF,TGTGCCATCATTTGGGGGCGCACAGATACGCAGTATTTT
NA,few,TRBV2,TRBJ1-1,CASRTGSPEAFF,TGTGCCAGCAGGACAGGTTCCCCTGAAGCTTTCTTT
TRBD1,NA,TRBV16,TRBJ1-3,CASSQSETGAGNTIYF,TGTGCCAGCAGCCAATCCGAGACAGGGGCTGGAAACACCATATATTTT
TRBD1,NA,TRBV19,TRBJ1-4,CASSMGQKNEKLFF,TGTGCCAGTAGTATGGGACAGAAAAATGAAAAACTGTTTTTT
NA,NA,TRBV5-6,TRBJ2-5,CASSLAGRSAETQYF,TGTGCCAGCAGTCTCGCAGGGCGATCAGCGGAGACCCAGTACTTC
NA,medium-sized,TRBV2,TRBJ1-4,CASSHPGAGEKLFF,TGTGCCAGCAGTCACCCGGGGGCTGGTGAAAAACTGTTTTTT
NA,NA,TRBV4-3,TRBJ2-7,CASSQDYPGPSYEQYF,TGCGCCAGCAGCCAAGATTACCCAGGGCCCTCCTACGAGCAGTACTTC